There are many counts of the clone carrying this TCR beta chain. Its target is unknown. Axillary draining lymph nodes of breast cancer patients supplied the node samples. This entry belongs to a study of breast tumors, draining lymph nodes, adjacent tissues. Study-wide results and limits: Luminal-like breast cancer showed significantly higher tumor–nontumor repertoire similarity than basal-like. Findings are consistent with lymph node origin and intratumoral expansion of most tumor T cells. Tumor repertoires ranked between lymph nodes and nontumor tissue in diversity, with V and J gene preferences. Data only fit, rather than demonstrated, lymph node origin of most tumor T cells.

TCRdb reprocessed the multiplex PCR reads via MiXCR and lists one record per CDR3 protein. Of more than 250,000 distinct CDR3 sequences listed, under 35% are singletons. V trimming: 1 base; J trimming: 8 bases; junction bases outside the gene matches: 18. The CDR3 is 19 residues long. Germline loops: CDR1 LNHDA, CDR2 SQIVND (reference sequence). This sequence originates from a female donor with breast cancer. Some clones in this sample may be carry-over from other donors' samples. Material for sequencing was axillary lymph node tissue. This chain uses TRBV19 with TRBJ2-1; TRBD2 agrees at 9 bases. CDR3 loop: CASSIADLMGSGSSDEQFF. As DNA, the CDR3 is TGTGCCAGTAGTATAGCCGACCTTATGGGTAGCGGGAGTTCGGATGAGCAGTTCTTC.